Presented here are 18 T cell receptor beta chains from one specimen sequenced in a study of T cell responses to AZD1222 COVID-19 vaccine. Libraries were prepared by immunoSEQ multiplex PCR; TCRdb keeps only in-frame clonotypes and omits some of them. The sample lists about 110,000 clones, 70% to 90% seen once, with under 20% in the top ten. Sequencing used peripheral blood, obtained on day 0 of AZD1222 vaccination. The receptors originated from an adult in good health.

This clone was seen many times. The rearrangement uses TRBV19 and TRBJ2-7; no clear D. CDR1 is LNHDA and CDR2 is SQIVND in the germline V gene (reference sequence). The CDR3 extends over 13 amino acids. V dropped 5 bases and J dropped 1 base, with 9 bases sitting between them. Here the CDR3 DNA reads TGTGCCAGTAGTCCCCTTCCTTCCTACGAGCAGTACTTC. This gives the protein CASSPLPSYEQYF.

The genes are TRBV6-5 and TRBJ2-1; 8 positions agree with TRBD2. V gave up 11 bases and J gave up 2 bases; unmatched junction bases: 11. CDR3 length: 15 residues. Germline assignment: CDR1 MNHEY and CDR2 SVGAGI. CDR3 sequence reads: CAGTGAGGTYNEQFF. In DNA, the CDR3 is TGTGCCGGCACGGGGGCGGGAGGAACCTACAATGAGCAGTTCTTC.

The chain links TRBV2 to TRBJ2-7, with D possibly matching TRBD2 (6 bases). The CDR3 sequence is 17 residues long. CDR1 SNHLY and CDR2 FYNNEI come from the germline V gene. V was trimmed by 3 bases and J by 0 bases, leaving 18 bases between them. The CDR3 coding sequence is TGTGCCAGCAGTGACTCCAGCCTAGCGCGAAGCTCCTACGAGCAGTACGTC. Protein sequence: CASSDSSLARSSYEQYV.

The CDR3 nucleotides read TGTGCCAGCAGTTCTGGACAGCAGAACACCGGGGAGCTGTTTTTT. Its protein is CASSSGQQNTGELFF. V and J are TRBV6-4 and TRBJ2-2; D is perhaps TRBD1 (6 bases). The CDR3 covers 15 residues. CDR1 is MRHNA, CDR2 SNTAGT, per germline. The V end was cut by 5 bases, the J end by 1 base, with 11 bases between.

This clone showed up just once. This chain connects TRBV9 to TRBJ2-1; D not resolved. The CDR3 length is 12 residues. Germline loops: CDR1 SGDLS, CDR2 YYNGEE. Trimming took off 3 bases at V and 4 bases at J, with 5 bases between the two ends. CDR3 sequence reads: CASSGSYNEQFF. CDR3 nucleotides: TGTGCCAGCAGCGGATCGTACAATGAGCAGTTCTTC.

The CDR3 loop reads CASSGLANDNEQFF. The DNA for the CDR3 is TGTGCCAGCAGCGGACTAGCGAATGACAATGAGCAGTTCTTC. This chain joins TRBV5-4 and TRBJ2-1, with TRBD2 matching over 9 bases. Germline V lookup: CDR1 SGHNT, CDR2 YYREEE (reference sequence). The CDR3 is 14 amino acids. V shed 4 bases and J 5 bases; nucleotides not matched to a gene: 4.

The genes are TRBV29-1 and TRBJ2-3; D gene unclear. The CDR3 covers 12 residues. Germline loops: CDR1 SQVTM, CDR2 ANQGSEA. V lost 3 bases and J lost 5, with 9 bases in between. DNA for the CDR3: TGCAGCGTTGATAAGGCCCAAGATACGCAGTATTTT. Translating gives CSVDKAQDTQYF.

The rearrangement links TRBV7-2 to TRBJ2-7; TRBD1 matches at 8 bases. CDR1 and CDR2 (germline): SGHTA, FQGNSA. V trimming: 1 base; J trimming: 4 bases; junction bases outside the gene matches: 6. The CDR3 is 15 residues long. CDR3 protein: CASSLETGAGYEQYF. CDR3 DNA sequence: TGTGCCAGCAGCTTAGAGACAGGGGCGGGTTACGAGCAGTACTTC.

This clone is medium-sized (0.01 to 0.1%). The CDR3 is CASSLLADMDWRNTIYF. CDR3 coding DNA: TGTGCCAGCAGTTTATTAGCAGATATGGACTGGAGAAACACCATATATTTT. The chain joins TRBV28 to TRBJ1-3; D call uncertain. The CDR3 sequence is 17 residues long. Germline V CDR1 and CDR2: MDHEN, SYDVKM. V gave up 1 base and J gave up 5 bases, with 18 bases separating them.

The chain has TRBV15 and TRBJ2-1; TRBD2 aligns across 9 bases. Germline V gives CDR1 LNHNV, CDR2 YYDKDF (reference sequence). Trimming took 3 bases from V and 4 from J; bases not matched to a gene: 7. The CDR3 sequence is 16 residues long. CDR3 protein: CATSSPRLAAYNEQFF. As DNA, the CDR3 is TGTGCCACCAGCAGCCCCAGACTAGCGGCTTACAATGAGCAGTTCTTC.

This clone was recorded once. The rearrangement links TRBV21-1 to TRBJ1-5; the tabulated D call, TRBD1, remains unverified against the DNA. TRBV21-1 is reported as a pseudogene. The length of the CDR3 is 15 residues. CDR3: CASSRGHDCDQPQHF. As DNA, the CDR3 is TGTGCCAGCAGCCGCGGACACGATTGCGATCAGCCCCAGCATTTT.

The chain couples TRBV9 to TRBJ2-3; 7 bases fit TRBD2. Germline V gene lookup returns CDR1 SGDLS and CDR2 YYNGEE. Losses at the gene ends were 6 bases for V and 4 bases for J; bases not matched to a gene: 14. The CDR3 totals 16 residues. CDR3: CASTEGGGLGSDTQYF. DNA of the CDR3: TGTGCCAGCACTGAGGGTGGCGGACTAGGTTCAGATACGCAGTATTTT.

The chain uses TRBV6-5 and TRBJ2-3; D possibly uses TRBD1 or TRBD2 (5 bases each). Germline assignment: CDR1 MNHEY and CDR2 SVGAGI. The CDR3 extends over 16 amino acids. V was cut by 0 bases and J by 0 bases, with 10 bases left in between. The CDR3 spells CASSYSQGRSTDTQYF. The CDR3, as DNA: TGTGCCAGCAGTTACTCCCAGGGACGTAGCACAGATACGCAGTATTTT.

The rearrangement links TRBV21-1 to TRBJ2-1; no DNA check was done on the table's D call, TRBD2. TRBV21-1 is a pseudogene locus. CDR3 length: 21 amino acids. The CDR3 sequence is CASTREICGTSGRGSYNEQFF. The CDR3 region has the DNA TGTGCCAGCACCAGAGAAATATGTGGGACTAGCGGGAGGGGCTCCTACAATGAGCAGTTCTTC.

This rearrangement joins TRBV2 to TRBJ2-2, with D possibly matching TRBD2 (6 bases). Germline V CDR1 and CDR2: SNHLY, FYNNEI. There are 14 residues in the CDR3. The V and J ends lost 4 bases and 6 bases respectively, with 12 bases between them. Here the CDR3 DNA reads TGTGCCAGCAGTGTGCTAGCGCTCGCCGGGGAGCTGTTTTTT. Translated, it gives CASSVLALAGELFF.

V usage is TRBV6-2 or TRBV6-3 and J usage is TRBJ1-5, with D perhaps TRBD1 (5 bases). V shed 6 bases and J shed 0 bases, with 15 bases lying between them. The CDR3 runs to 16 residues. Germline V lookup: CDR1 MNHEY, CDR2 SVGEGT. CDR3 sequence reads: CASSLWGTNSNQPQHF. The CDR3 DNA reads TGTGCCAGCAGCCTATGGGGCACAAATAGCAATCAGCCCCAGCATTTT.

This chain uses TRBV30 with TRBJ1-2, with D perhaps TRBD1 (5 bases). V was shortened by 0 bases and J by 8 bases, with 7 bases between the two germline ends. Germline CDR1 GTSNPN, CDR2 SVGIG (reference sequence). The CDR3 runs 11 residues. This CDR3 reads CAWSVTGGYTF. In nucleotides, the CDR3 is TGTGCCTGGAGTGTTACAGGAGGCTACACCTTC.

The genes are TRBV28 and TRBJ1-2; 7 bases map to TRBD1. Per the germline V gene, CDR1 is MDHEN and CDR2 is SYDVKM. Losses at the gene ends were 6 bases for V and 4 bases for J; bases not matched to a gene: 8. This CDR3 spans 14 amino acids. The CDR3 DNA reads TGTGCCAGCAGCCCCGCCGGGACAGCCTATGGCTACACCTTC. Amino acid sequence: CASSPAGTAYGYTF.